Presented here are 30 T cell receptor beta chains from one specimen sequenced in a study of blood T cell repertoires in COVID-19. Some clones are missing from TCRdb's copy, which holds only in-frame ones; the method was immunoSEQ multiplex PCR. Of about 410,000 clones listed, about 91% are singletons. Sequenced: peripheral blood. Receptor source: a middle-aged woman with COVID-19, enrolled during active disease.

This chain connects TRBV5-4 to TRBJ1-3; D uncertain. The V gene's germline CDR1 is SGHNT and CDR2 YYREEE (reference sequence). The V end was cut by 4 bases, the J end by 0 bases, with 14 bases between. The CDR3 is 16 amino acids. CDR3 amino acids: CASSPGTAYSGNTIYF. The CDR3 DNA sequence: TGTGCCAGCAGCCCGGGAACTGCTTACTCTGGAAACACCATATATTTT.

This clone came up once. The chain couples TRBV6-5 to TRBJ1-1, with D possibly being TRBD1 (6 bases). V was cut by 5 bases and J by 6 bases, with 10 bases left in between. Germline values: CDR1 MNHEY, CDR2 SVGAGI. This CDR3 is 12 amino acids long. CDR3 sequence: CASSKQGSEAFF. CDR3 bases: TGTGCCAGCAGTAAACAGGGATCTGAAGCTTTCTTT.

This chain joins TRBV10-3 and TRBJ1-1; TRBD1 matches at 7 bases. Germline CDR1 reads ENHRY; CDR2 reads SYGVKD. The J segment lost 0 bases and the V segment lost 3 bases, leaving 1 base of the junction unmatched. This CDR3 is 14 amino acids long. CDR3 DNA sequence: TGTGCCATCAGTGACGGGACAGTGAACACTGAAGCTTTCTTT. Encoded protein: CAISDGTVNTEAFF.

The rearrangement uses TRBV6-2 or TRBV6-3 and TRBJ1-2, with D possibly being TRBD1 (6 bases). Trimming took 2 bases from V and 4 from J, leaving 11 bases between them. CDR3 size: 14 residues. In germline, CDR1 is MNHEY, CDR2 SVGEGT. CDR3 nucleotide sequence: TGTGCCAGCAGTTACGCAGGGGAGAGCTATGGCTACACCTTC. Encoded protein: CASSYAGESYGYTF.

The chain has TRBV7-2 and TRBJ2-7; 10 positions match TRBD2. V was pared by 5 bases and J by 3 bases, with 7 bases of the junction left unmatched. Germline assignment: CDR1 SGHTA and CDR2 FQGNSA. The CDR3 has 15 amino acids. The CDR3 DNA is TGTGCCAGCAGCCTGTCCGGGACTAGCGACTACGAGCAGTACTTC. Amino acids: CASSLSGTSDYEQYF. The full variable domain, in which reference TRBV7-2 and TRBJ2-7 provide the parts outside the CDR3, is GAGVSQSPSNKVTEKGKDVELRCDPISGHTALYWYRQSLGQGLEFLIYFQGNSAPDKSGLPSDRFSAERTGGSVSTLTIQRTQQEDSAVYLCASSLSGTSDYEQYFGPGTRLTVT.

V usage is TRBV6-4 and J usage is TRBJ2-1; D is ambiguous. The germline V and J ends were trimmed by 2 bases and 7 bases, with 15 bases remaining between them. CDR1 is MRHNA and CDR2 is SNTAGT in the germline V gene. The CDR3 spans 15 residues. In nucleotides, the CDR3 is TGTGCCAGCAGTGACGGAGTTGGTCGTAGGAATGAGCAGTTCTTC. It encodes CASSDGVGRRNEQFF.

This clone has a handful of counts. The rearrangement uses TRBV30 and TRBJ2-7, with D tentatively TRBD1 (6 bases). This CDR3 has 14 residues. Germline CDR1 and CDR2: GTSNPN and SVGIG (reference sequence). V was trimmed by 2 bases and J by 4 bases, leaving 15 bases between them. For the CDR3, the DNA is TGTGCCTGGAGTCCTATCCTGACAGGTTACGAGCAGTACTTC. It yields the protein CAWSPILTGYEQYF.

This chain uses TRBV6-1 with TRBJ1-2; D possibly corresponds to TRBD1 (6 bases). Per germline, CDR1 MNHNS and CDR2 SASEGT. V was pared by 4 bases and J by 4 bases, with 19 bases between. The CDR3 length is 16 residues. CDR3 region: CASSALVAGAGYGYTF. The CDR3 region has the DNA TGTGCCAGCAGTGCCCTGGTGGCAGGGGCAGGCTATGGCTACACCTTC.

On this clone: The same CDR3 also results from other DNA sequences found in this sample. This chain joins TRBV19 and TRBJ1-5; D is unresolved. The germline CDR1 and CDR2 sequences are LNHDA and SQIVND (reference sequence). There are 16 residues in the CDR3. V dropped 3 bases and J dropped 2 bases, with 14 bases sitting between them. The CDR3: CASSIRGSVGNQPQHF. Written as DNA, the CDR3 is TGTGCCAGTAGTATTAGAGGGTCGGTTGGCAATCAGCCCCAGCATTTT.

The chain links TRBV19 to TRBJ1-1, with 8 bases matching TRBD1. V trimming: 1 base; J trimming: 4 bases; junction bases outside the gene matches: 5. This CDR3 region has 15 residues. Germline V CDR1 and CDR2: LNHDA, SQIVND (reference sequence). Here the CDR3 DNA reads TGTGCCAGTAGTATAGGACAGGGGAGACTCACTGAAGCTTTCTTT. Its protein is CASSIGQGRLTEAFF.

The count of this clone is one. The gene calls are TRBV6-1 and TRBJ1-5; 8 nucleotides agree with TRBD1. Per the germline V gene, CDR1 is MNHNS and CDR2 is SASEGT. The CDR3 covers 16 residues. J lost 7 bases, V lost 4 bases, and 12 bases had no gene match. This chain's CDR3 is CASSATHRQGNQPQHF. DNA for the CDR3: TGTGCCAGCAGTGCCACGCATAGACAGGGGAACCAGCCCCAGCATTTT.

The chain uses TRBV7-3 and TRBJ2-1, with 14 bases that match TRBD2. This CDR3 region has 14 residues. Per the germline V gene, CDR1 is SGHTA and CDR2 is FQGTGA. V shed 8 bases and J 9 bases; nucleotides not matched to a gene: 6. In DNA form, the CDR3 reads TGTGCCAGCGCCGGGACTAGCGGGGGTAGTGAGCAGTTCTTC. Amino acid sequence: CASAGTSGGSEQFF.

This rearrangement joins TRBV19 to TRBJ2-3, with D perhaps matching TRBD1 (5 bases). Trimming took off 6 bases at V and 4 bases at J, with 11 bases between the two ends. Germline assignment: CDR1 LNHDA and CDR2 SQIVND (reference sequence). The CDR3 has 13 residues. DNA of the CDR3: TGTGCCAGTAGCCATCTAGGGGCAGATACGCAGTATTTT. Encoded protein: CASSHLGADTQYF.

The chain couples TRBV28 to TRBJ2-1; no clear D gene. There are 14 residues in the CDR3. The germline V gene has CDR1 MDHEN and CDR2 SYDVKM. The V and J ends lost 3 bases and 2 bases respectively, with 8 bases between them. The CDR3 loop reads CASSFPLAYNEQFF. The CDR3 bases are TGTGCCAGCAGTTTCCCGCTAGCCTACAATGAGCAGTTCTTC.

This clone was seen only once. The sample holds other DNA sequences that translate to the same CDR3. The chain joins TRBV5-1 to TRBJ2-1, with 13 bases that match TRBD2. CDR3 length equals 15 residues. The junction had 2 bases not matched to a gene; V was cut back by 4 bases and J by 4 bases. Germline lookup yields CDR1 SGHRS and CDR2 YFSETQ. The CDR3 spells CASSPGLAGYNEQFF. As DNA, the CDR3 is TGCGCCAGCAGCCCGGGACTAGCGGGGTACAATGAGCAGTTCTTC.

As regards this clone: The identical CDR3 is also encoded by other nucleotide sequences in the sample. This chain joins TRBV19 and TRBJ2-3; D remains unclear. The germline V gene encodes CDR1 LNHDA and CDR2 SQIVND (reference sequence). CDR3 length: 14 amino acids. The ends were cut back, 2 bases at V and 0 bases at J, with 6 bases in the middle. In nucleotides, the CDR3 is TGTGCCAGTAGTATATCTTCCAGCACAGATACGCAGTATTTT. As protein: CASSISSSTDTQYF.

V usage is TRBV7-3 and J usage is TRBJ2-6; D might be TRBD2 (5 bases). Per the germline V gene, CDR1 is SGHTA and CDR2 is FQGTGA. Between the trimmed V and J ends, which lost 5 bases and 5 bases, there was a span of 16 bases. The CDR3 runs to 16 residues. CDR3 loop: CASSPATRVRANVLTF. The CDR3, as DNA: TGTGCCAGCAGCCCTGCGACGAGGGTGCGGGCCAACGTCCTGACTTTC.

The genes are TRBV7-8 and TRBJ1-3; unclear D gene. V gave up 5 bases and J gave up 4 bases, with 15 bases separating them. Germline V gene sequence: CDR1 SGHVS, CDR2 FQNEAQ. The CDR3 extends over 15 amino acids. The CDR3 protein is CASSQYGGRGNTIYF. CDR3 DNA: TGTGCCAGCAGCCAGTATGGAGGGAGAGGAAACACCATATATTTT.

V and J are TRBV7-8 and TRBJ2-7; perhaps TRBD2 as D (6 bases). CDR3 length: 16 residues. Germline V gene lookup returns CDR1 SGHVS and CDR2 FQNEAQ. The V end was cut by 2 bases, the J end by 3 bases, with 17 bases between. The CDR3 sequence: CASSLISAGLLYEQYF. The CDR3 coding sequence is TGTGCCAGCAGCTTAATATCGGCGGGGCTCCTCTACGAGCAGTACTTC.

CDR3 sequence: CASSVAEGRSSGNTIYF. The CDR3 DNA reads as TGTGCCAGCAGCGTAGCTGAGGGGAGGAGCTCTGGAAACACCATATATTTT. This rearrangement joins TRBV9 to TRBJ1-3; possible D gene TRBD1, 5 bases. V was pared by 0 bases and J by 0 bases, with 13 bases between. CDR1 is SGDLS and CDR2 is YYNGEE in the germline V gene. The CDR3 runs to 17 residues.

The J gene is TRBJ1-2, the V gene TRBV28; TRBD1 aligns across 9 bases. J was trimmed by 5 bases and V by 6 bases; bases with no gene match: 7. The CDR3 contains 14 residues. Germline V gives CDR1 MDHEN, CDR2 SYDVKM. The CDR3 nucleotides read TGTGCCAGCAGGCGCACAGGGGGCGGGTATGGCTACACCTTC. Encoded protein: CASRRTGGGYGYTF.

V is TRBV10-3 and J is TRBJ1-2, with 10 bases matching TRBD1. The CDR3 is made up of 15 amino acids. V lost 7 bases, J lost 4 bases, and 9 bases stayed unmatched. Germline lookup yields CDR1 ENHRY and CDR2 SYGVKD. Here the CDR3 DNA reads TGTGCCATCAAGCGGACAGGGGGAGAACTCTATGGCTACACCTTC. Translating gives CAIKRTGGELYGYTF.

The chain has TRBV6-4 and TRBJ2-5; a possible D gene is TRBD2 (7 bases). V was pared by 6 bases and J by 1 base, with 12 bases between. Germline assignment: CDR1 MRHNA and CDR2 SNTAGT. The CDR3 length is 14 residues. The CDR3 is CASSGRTVQETQYF. Written as DNA, the CDR3 is TGTGCCAGCAGCGGGAGGACAGTCCAAGAGACCCAGTACTTC.

V and J are TRBV5-1 and TRBJ2-2, with 9 bases that match TRBD1. This CDR3 is built from 15 residues. Looked up from germline, CDR1 is SGHRS and CDR2 is YFSETQ. Losses at the gene ends were 4 bases for V and 5 bases for J; bases not matched to a gene: 6. The CDR3 sequence is CASSPTGGGTGELFF. The CDR3 coding sequence is TGCGCCAGCAGCCCGACAGGGGGTGGGACCGGGGAGCTGTTTTTT.

V gene TRBV5-6 combines with J gene TRBJ1-6; D remains unclear. From germline, CDR1 is SGHDT and CDR2 YYEEEE. With 4 bases removed from V and 8 bases from J, the gap between germline ends came to 10 bases. This CDR3 is 13 amino acids long. CDR3 sequence (DNA): TGTGCCAGCAGCCAATCGAGGGATTCACCCCTCCACTTT. Its translation: CASSQSRDSPLHF.

The V and J genes are TRBV9 and TRBJ2-5; TRBD2 matches at 10 bases. J gave up 5 bases and V 0 bases, and 10 bases lay outside the gene matches. The germline CDR1 and CDR2 sequences are SGDLS and YYNGEE. This CDR3 spans 17 amino acids. CDR3 sequence: CASSVGGAGGPGETQYF. In DNA form, the CDR3 reads TGTGCCAGCAGCGTAGGCGGAGCGGGGGGGCCGGGGGAGACCCAGTACTTC. The variable domain in full, with the rest retrieved from reference TRBV9 and TRBJ2-5, is DSGVTQTPKHLITATGQRVTLRCSPRSGDLSVYWYQQSLDQGLQFLIQYYNGEERAKGNILERFSAQQFPDLHSELNLSSLELGDSALYFCASSVGGAGGPGETQYFGPGTRLLVL.

This clone was counted only a few times. The chain carries TRBV19 and TRBJ1-5; D gene unclear. Looked up from germline, CDR1 is LNHDA and CDR2 is SQIVND (reference sequence). The CDR3 spans 14 residues. The germline V and J ends were trimmed by 5 bases and 1 base, with 9 bases remaining between them. CDR3 bases: TGTGCCAGTAGTCCGCGGAAAAGCAATCAGCCCCAGCATTTT. This encodes CASSPRKSNQPQHF.

This chain links TRBV6-2 or TRBV6-3 with TRBJ2-7, with 7 bases lining up with TRBD2. CDR1 is MNHEY and CDR2 is SVGEGT in the germline V gene. Trimming removed 6 bases from V and 2 bases from J; junction bases left unmatched: 7. The CDR3 is made up of 14 amino acids. The CDR3 coding sequence is TGTGCCAGCAGCCCCCGGGACTACGCCTACGAGCAGTACTTC. Translation: CASSPRDYAYEQYF.

The chain is built from TRBV15 and TRBJ2-3; D is unclear. The CDR3 loop spans 14 amino acids. The germline CDR1 and CDR2 sequences are LNHNV and YYDKDF (reference sequence). Trimming took off 0 bases at V and 6 bases at J, with 10 bases between the two ends. The CDR3 nucleotides read TGTGCCACCAGCAGAGACGCGGTATTGGATACGCAGTATTTT. It is translated as CATSRDAVLDTQYF.

This clone has more than one count but fewer than ten. V gene TRBV6-2 or TRBV6-3 combines with J gene TRBJ1-1, with D unresolved. The CDR3 consists of 16 residues. Germline V gene lookup returns CDR1 MNHEY and CDR2 SVGEGT. The V end was cut by 6 bases, the J end by 0 bases, with 17 bases between. CDR3: CASSPGEGGMNTEAFF. CDR3 in DNA: TGTGCCAGCAGCCCGGGAGAGGGAGGGATGAACACTGAAGCTTTCTTT.